This T cell receptor (beta chain) was obtained from a study of identical twins. Study-level findings and limits: Among out-of-frame alpha sequences shared by twins, low generation probability occurred in excess. Models underestimated out-of-frame TCR alpha sharing in monozygotic twins.

About this clonotype itself: The antigen is unknown.

The CDR3 loop spans 13 amino acids. Germline values: CDR1 DFQATT, CDR2 SNEGSKA (reference sequence). Trimming cost V 6 bases and J 4 bases; bases outside gene matches: 7. TCRdb re-called the 5' RACE reads through MiXCR, storing one row per CDR3 protein. The data contain 500,000 to 650,000 distinct CDR3 sequences, around 22% of them singletons. This sample was shared with a second study, whose subject was yellow fever vaccine responses in identical twins. That paper states: As reported, the vaccine T cell response of twins seemed partly convergent and partly personalized.

The rearrangement links TRBV20-1 to TRBJ2-7, with 9 bases identical to TRBD2. The sample consisted of CD4+ T cells sorted from blood. The source of this sequence is a woman aged 18-35 years in good health. The CDR3 is CSAGPSGVYEQYV. DNA of the CDR3: TGCAGTGCAGGACCTAGCGGGGTATACGAGCAGTACGTC.